This is a list of T cell receptor beta chains from one sample in a study of shared clonotypes between healthy human individuals. Profiling relied on immunoSEQ multiplex PCR, and the TCRdb table lists in-frame clones only, not all of them. The sample holds nearly 1,000,000 clones, around 80% seen once. The source material was memory CD4+ T cells sorted from blood. The source is a man in his late teens or twenties in good health. The CDR3 runs from the conserved cysteine through the conserved F or W. Fields, in order: J gene, CDR3 length, clone size, D gene, V gene, CDR3 DNA, CDR3 protein. D genes are given only for firm matches. Expanded clones get a size class; other rows say once, few or many, or leave the size out.

J: TRBJ2-2; length: 13; size: -; D: -; V: TRBV7-3; DNA: TGTGCCAGCAGCATCGACTACACCGGGGAGCTGTTTTTT; CDR3: CASSIDYTGELFF
J: TRBJ2-7; length: 14; size: -; D: -; V: TRBV4-3; DNA: TGCGCCAGCAGCCCCCAGGAGGGGACCAACGAGCAGTACTTC; CDR3: CASSPQEGTNEQYF
J: TRBJ2-1; length: 13; size: -; D: -; V: TRBV10-1; DNA: TGCGCCAGCAGTGAGTCGGGGCCAAATGAGCAGTTCTTC; CDR3: CASSESGPNEQFF
J: TRBJ2-5; length: 15; size: few; D: -; V: TRBV9; DNA: TGTGCCAGCAGCCGTAGAGGCGCAGCGGAAGAGACCCAGTACTTC; CDR3: CASSRRGAAEETQYF
J: TRBJ1-4; length: 16; size: -; D: TRBD1; V: TRBV9; DNA: TGTGCCAGCAGCTCCGGGACAGAAGCAACTAATGAAAAACTGTTTTTT; CDR3: CASSSGTEATNEKLFF
J: TRBJ1-1; length: 14; size: few; D: -; V: TRBV29-1; DNA: TGCAGCGTTGCCCAGGGGATCTTGAACACTGAAGCTTTCTTT; CDR3: CSVAQGILNTEAFF
J: TRBJ1-3; length: 16; size: -; D: -; V: TRBV7-9; DNA: TGTGCCAGCAGCTTATGGGAAGGGCCCTCTGGAAACACCATATATTTT; CDR3: CASSLWEGPSGNTIYF
J: TRBJ2-7; length: 15; size: -; D: -; V: TRBV5-1; DNA: TGCGCCAGCAGCTTGGTAGGGCCCGGATCCTACGAGCAGTACTTC; CDR3: CASSLVGPGSYEQYF
J: TRBJ1-2; length: 14; size: -; D: -; V: TRBV2; DNA: TGTGCCAGCAGTCAACAGGGAGAGGGCTATGGCTACACCTTC; CDR3: CASSQQGEGYGYTF
J: TRBJ2-3; length: 15; size: once; D: -; V: TRBV18; DNA: TGTGCCAGCTCAAGCGGGTATATGGGGTCAGATACGCAGTATTTT; CDR3: CASSSGYMGSDTQYF
J: TRBJ2-5; length: 14; size: -; D: -; V: TRBV18; DNA: TGTGCCAGCTCACCCGGGACACCACAAGAGACCCAGTACTTC; CDR3: CASSPGTPQETQYF
J: TRBJ2-1; length: 15; size: -; D: -; V: TRBV4-2; DNA: TGTGCCAGCAGCCAAGAGGGGGCGGAGTACAATGAGCAGTTCTTC; CDR3: CASSQEGAEYNEQFF
J: TRBJ2-7; length: 15; size: -; D: -; V: TRBV4-1; DNA: TGCGCCAGCAGCCAAGGGGCTTCGAGTCGGTACGAGCAGTACTTC; CDR3: CASSQGASSRYEQYF
J: TRBJ1-1; length: 15; size: many; D: -; V: TRBV6-1; DNA: TGTGCCAGCAGTTCCAACGAAGGGAGGGGCACTGAAGCTTTCTTT; CDR3: CASSSNEGRGTEAFF
J: TRBJ1-5; length: 13; size: few; D: TRBD1; V: TRBV2; DNA: TGTGCCAGCAGACGATCCACAGGGGGGGCCCAGCATTTT; CDR3: CASRRSTGGAQHF
J: TRBJ1-5; length: 16; size: -; D: TRBD1; V: TRBV27; DNA: TGTGCCAGCAGTGACAGGGGACAGGGAGGTGGCCAGCCCCAGCATTTT; CDR3: CASSDRGQGGGQPQHF
J: TRBJ2-3; length: 16; size: -; D: -; V: TRBV25-1; DNA: TGTGCCAGCACCCCCGGGACTCGCGGAGCCACAGATACGCAGTATTTT; CDR3: CASTPGTRGATDTQYF
J: TRBJ2-5; length: 15; size: -; D: TRBD1; V: TRBV6-6; DNA: TGTGCCAGCAGACCAACAGGGGAAAGGGGCGAGACCCAGTACTTC; CDR3: CASRPTGERGETQYF
J: TRBJ1-1; length: 13; size: few; D: -; V: TRBV29-1; DNA: TGCAGCGTTGACGGTCAGGCGGACACTGAAGCTTTCTTT; CDR3: CSVDGQADTEAFF
J: TRBJ2-7; length: 14; size: -; D: -; V: TRBV7-8; DNA: TGTGCCAGCAGCTTAGAGTCCGGGCGGTACGAGCAGTACTTC; CDR3: CASSLESGRYEQYF
J: TRBJ2-1; length: 13; size: once; D: -; V: TRBV7-6; DNA: TGTGCCAGCAGCTTAGGGCGGTACAATGAGCAGTTCTTC; CDR3: CASSLGRYNEQFF
J: TRBJ2-5; length: 15; size: once; D: -; V: TRBV7-2; DNA: TGTGCCAGCAGCGCAATTCGGGGCCTCCAAGAGACCCAGTACTTC; CDR3: CASSAIRGLQETQYF
J: TRBJ1-1; length: 14; size: -; D: -; V: TRBV11-2; DNA: TGTGCCAGCAGGCGGGCCGGGACGAACACTGAAGCTTTCTTT; CDR3: CASRRAGTNTEAFF
J: TRBJ1-2; length: 16; size: -; D: -; V: TRBV7-9; DNA: TGTGCCAGCTCCTATAACCCATGGGGGGCTAACTATGGCTACACCTTC; CDR3: CASSYNPWGANYGYTF
J: TRBJ2-3; length: 13; size: few; D: -; V: TRBV28; DNA: TGTGCCAGCAGTTTAACCGGTCGGGATACGCAGTATTTT; CDR3: CASSLTGRDTQYF
J: TRBJ1-3; length: 14; size: few; D: TRBD1; V: TRBV10-3; DNA: TGTGCCATGAGGGACAGTCACTCTGGAAACACCATATATTTT; CDR3: CAMRDSHSGNTIYF
J: TRBJ2-1; length: 15; size: -; D: -; V: TRBV9; DNA: TGTGCCAGCAGCGTACAGGGGACCTTCTACAATGAGCAGTTCTTC; CDR3: CASSVQGTFYNEQFF